This T cell receptor (beta chain) was recorded in a study of blood T cell repertoires in COVID-19. The wider study: Acute and convalescent COVID-19 samples came from the United States, Italy and Spain. Sources were T cells, B-cell-depleted T cells, or PBMCs; the material itself was cDNA or gDNA.

Study processing details: By means of reference gene primer amplification, nucleated cell counts were estimated. The repertoire was sequenced with immunoSEQ multiplex PCR; TCRdb's copy has only in-frame clones and lacks some. From that table come the V and J calls and clone size; the DNA was used to work out D and trimming. The profile shows about 70,000 clones, 83% of them singletons. The Seattle patients joined while their infection was active and were tracked longitudinally afterward. This CDR3 has 15 residues. Germline-derived CDR1 and CDR2 are SEHNR and FQNEAQ (reference sequence). The V segment lost 1 base and the J segment 1 base; nucleotides outside the gene matches: 2.

The clonotype was recovered from a man aged 25 to 40 with COVID-19, enrolled during active disease. What was sequenced was peripheral blood. This rearrangement joins TRBV7-9 to TRBJ2-3; TRBD2 aligns across 7 bases. Here the CDR3 reads CASSLGGRGTDTQYF. The DNA for the CDR3 is TGTGCCAGCAGCTTAGGCGGGAGAGGCACAGATACGCAGTATTTT.